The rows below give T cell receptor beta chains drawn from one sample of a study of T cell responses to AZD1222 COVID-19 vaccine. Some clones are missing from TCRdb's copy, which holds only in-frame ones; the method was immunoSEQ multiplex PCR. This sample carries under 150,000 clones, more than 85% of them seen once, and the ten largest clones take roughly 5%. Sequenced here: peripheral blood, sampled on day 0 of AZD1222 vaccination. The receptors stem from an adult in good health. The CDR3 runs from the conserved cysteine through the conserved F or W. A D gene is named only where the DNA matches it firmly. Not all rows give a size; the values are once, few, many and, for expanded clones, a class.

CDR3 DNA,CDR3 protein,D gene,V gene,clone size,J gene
TGCAGTGCGAGTCTAACGGAGATCAATGAGCAGTTCTTC,CSASLTEINEQFF,NA,TRBV20-1,NA,TRBJ2-1
TGTGCCAGCAGCGTTAGCGGGGGTCCCCGGGGAGAGCAGTACTTC,CASSVSGGPRGEQYF,TRBD2,TRBV9,NA,TRBJ2-7
TGTGCCAGCAGCAAGGGACAGGGGGTACACAATGAGCAGTTCTTC,CASSKGQGVHNEQFF,TRBD1,TRBV7-2,NA,TRBJ2-1
TGTGCCTGGAGGCTACCCTTGGGCACCGGGGAGCTGTTTTTT,CAWRLPLGTGELFF,NA,TRBV30,few,TRBJ2-2
TGTGCCAGTAGTCCCCATCACGTCTGGGGTAGCGGGAGGGCCGTAGATGAGCAGTTCTTC,CASSPHHVWGSGRAVDEQFF,TRBD2,TRBV19,NA,TRBJ2-1
TGCGCCAGCAGCTTGGTTAGGGGCTCTACAGTTAACTATGGCTACACCTTC,CASSLVRGSTVNYGYTF,NA,TRBV5-1,once,TRBJ1-2
TGTGCCAGCAGCACTGTAGCGGGAGCCACCGAGACCCAGTACTTC,CASSTVAGATETQYF,TRBD2,TRBV7-2,NA,TRBJ2-5
TGCAGCGTTGACGGCGCCGACAGCTACAATGAGCAGTTCTTC,CSVDGADSYNEQFF,NA,TRBV29-1,NA,TRBJ2-1
TGTGCCAGCAGACTGGACAGGGGGCGGAACACAGATACGCAGTATTTT,CASRLDRGRNTDTQYF,TRBD1,TRBV7-9,NA,TRBJ2-3
TGTGCCAGCAGTTTCAACCCCCTACCAGCCACCTATGGCTACACCTTC,CASSFNPLPATYGYTF,NA,TRBV6-5,NA,TRBJ1-2
TGTGCCATCAGTGAGTCCCACAGCCTCAATCAGCCCCAGCATTTT,CAISESHSLNQPQHF,NA,TRBV10-3,NA,TRBJ1-5
TGTGCCAGCAGCCCTGGGACAGCGTCAGATACGCAGTATTTT,CASSPGTASDTQYF,TRBD1,TRBV7-8,NA,TRBJ2-3
TGCGCCAGCAGCCAGGGGTCTCAGCCCCCAGATACGCAGTATTTT,CASSQGSQPPDTQYF,NA,TRBV4-1,NA,TRBJ2-3
TGCGCCAGCAGCTTGGGGGGGGCCCACAACAATGAGCAGTTCTTC,CASSLGGAHNNEQFF,NA,TRBV5-1,NA,TRBJ2-1
TGTGCCAGCAGTGTCTTAGACCCCTACGAGCAGTACTTC,CASSVLDPYEQYF,NA,TRBV6-6,once,TRBJ2-7
TGTGCCAGTAAACAGGGTTACACTGAAGCTTTCTTT,CASKQGYTEAFF,NA,TRBV2,NA,TRBJ1-1
TGCGCCAGCAGCCAAGAGGGACGGACAGGGACTGAAGCTTTCTTT,CASSQEGRTGTEAFF,TRBD1,TRBV4-1,NA,TRBJ1-1
TGTGCCAGCTCCGGGGGTGTTCGTCCCTACGAGCAGTACTTC,CASSGGVRPYEQYF,NA,TRBV18,NA,TRBJ2-7
TGTGCCACCAGCAGAGATAAACTAGCGGGAACAGATACGCAGTATTTT,CATSRDKLAGTDTQYF,TRBD2,TRBV15,NA,TRBJ2-3
TGTGCCAGCAGCTTTCCTCTAGCGGGAGCCACAAACACCGGGGAGCTGTTTTTT,CASSFPLAGATNTGELFF,TRBD2,TRBV7-9,NA,TRBJ2-2
TGTGCCAGCAGTGAAGATTCGGGTTCTGGAAACACCATATATTTT,CASSEDSGSGNTIYF,NA,TRBV2,once,TRBJ1-3
TGCGCCAGCAGCTCGACGCTAAGTGACGAGCAGTACTTC,CASSSTLSDEQYF,NA,TRBV5-1,NA,TRBJ2-7
TGTGCCAGCAGCTTAGGGGGGTCGATCGACTATGGCTACACCTTC,CASSLGGSIDYGYTF,NA,TRBV7-2,NA,TRBJ1-2
TGTGCCAGCAGCGTCGACAGGGATGATGGCTACACCTTC,CASSVDRDDGYTF,TRBD1,TRBV5-4,NA,TRBJ1-2
TGTGCCAGCAGCCGCGGACTAGTTAGGATCAATGAGCAGTTCTTC,CASSRGLVRINEQFF,TRBD2,TRBV4-2,once,TRBJ2-1
TGTGCCAGCTCACCCTCGGGCCGTAATCAGCCCCAGCATTTT,CASSPSGRNQPQHF,NA,TRBV18,NA,TRBJ1-5
TGTGCCAGGCAAAGGGGGGAGACCCAGTACTTC,CARQRGETQYF,NA,TRBV2,NA,TRBJ2-5
TGTGCTAGCAGCTTCCAGGGGGTGCCCGGGGAGACCCAGTACTTC,CASSFQGVPGETQYF,TRBD1,TRBV7-7,NA,TRBJ2-5
TGTGCCAGCTGCAAATGGACGGAGGGAACTGAAGCTTTCTTT,CASCKWTEGTEAFF,NA,TRBV27,NA,TRBJ1-1
TGTGCCAGCCACAGGGGATACAATGAAAAACTGTTTTTT,CASHRGYNEKLFF,TRBD1,TRBV19,NA,TRBJ1-4
TGTGCCAGCAGCTTAGACAGTAACTATGGCTACACCTTC,CASSLDSNYGYTF,NA,TRBV7-2,once,TRBJ1-2
TGTGCCAGCAGGCAGGGGAGCCTTCAGCCCCAGCATTTT,CASRQGSLQPQHF,NA,TRBV27,NA,TRBJ1-5
TGTGCCAGCAGTCCCCATCGGGGGGCGGGCACTGAAGCTTTCTTT,CASSPHRGAGTEAFF,NA,TRBV27,NA,TRBJ1-1
TGTGCCAGCAGTTCTGATGGGGCAAGGGCTTTCTTT,CASSSDGARAFF,NA,TRBV6-5,NA,TRBJ1-1
TGTGCCAGCAGCTCCGGGACAGCCTTACAAGAGACCCAGTACTTC,CASSSGTALQETQYF,TRBD1,TRBV6-5,NA,TRBJ2-5
TGTGCCAGTAGTATGGCCGGGACTAGCGGAGAGGGGGAGCTGTTTTTT,CASSMAGTSGEGELFF,TRBD2,TRBV19,NA,TRBJ2-2
TGTGCCAGCAGCGGAAGAAGGGATGAGCAGTTCTTC,CASSGRRDEQFF,NA,TRBV5-6,NA,TRBJ2-1
TGTGCCAGCAGTTTAAACGGGGTTAAGGAGACCCAGTACTTC,CASSLNGVKETQYF,NA,TRBV6-2/TRBV6-3,NA,TRBJ2-5
TGTGCTAGTGGTTTGAAGCCCTCCTTC,CASGLKPSF,NA,TRBV12-5,NA,TRBJ2-7
TGCAGCGCCCCGGAGACCCCAGGCGGGGAGCTGTTTTTT,CSAPETPGGELFF,NA,TRBV29-1,NA,TRBJ2-2
TGTGCCAGTAGGGGGGTTGGTACCTACGAGCAGTACTTC,CASRGVGTYEQYF,NA,TRBV19,NA,TRBJ2-7